One sample yielded the 3 T cell receptor beta chains listed below, sequenced in a study of blood T cells in healthy people across ages. Primed by a sample-barcoded 5' primer and a J-beta primer mix, a second PCR proceeded for 7 to 11 cycles. TCRdb used MiXCR to reprocess the 5' RACE reads, holding one entry per CDR3 protein. The data contain about 2 million distinct CDR3 sequences, less than 50% of them singletons. The sequenced material came from blood. Every receptor here comes from a middle-aged woman in good health.

The chain has TRBV4-3 and TRBJ2-3, with no clear D. The V end was cut by 0 bases, the J end by 3 bases, with 10 bases between. This CDR3 is 15 amino acids long. The germline V gene encodes CDR1 LGHNA and CDR2 YSLEER. This CDR3 is CASSQDFYATDTQYF. In DNA form, the CDR3 reads TGCGCCAGCAGCCAAGATTTTTACGCAACAGATACGCAGTATTTT.

V is TRBV29-1 and J is TRBJ2-4, with D possibly matching TRBD2 (6 bases). Judging by the DNA end, TRBJ2-7 fits better; the J call may be wrong. This CDR3 has 16 amino acids. Germline-derived CDR1 and CDR2 are SQVTM and ANQGSEA. The CDR3 loop is CSVEDPQGGETYEQYF. The CDR3 DNA reads as TGCAGCGTTGAAGATCCCCAGGGAGGTGAGACCTACGAGCAGTACTTC.

The rearrangement links TRBV7-2 to TRBJ2-3; D remains unclear. V was clipped by 1 base and J by 2 bases, with 10 bases between them. Germline V gene lookup returns CDR1 SGHTA and CDR2 FQGNSA. The CDR3 is 15 amino acids. The CDR3 reads CASSLDNYITDTQYF. The CDR3 DNA reads as TGTGCCAGCAGCTTAGATAACTACATCACAGATACGCAGTATTTT. The whole variable domain, filled in from reference TRBV7-2 and TRBJ2-3, reads GAGVSQSPSNKVTEKGKDVELRCDPISGHTALYWYRQSLGQGLEFLIYFQGNSAPDKSGLPSDRFSAERTGGSVSTLTIQRTQQEDSAVYLCASSLDNYITDTQYFGPGTRLTVL.